These 10 T cell receptor beta chains originate from one sample sequenced in a study of blood T cell repertoires in COVID-19. The data were produced by immunoSEQ multiplex PCR, yet TCRdb's version contains in-frame clones alone and is incomplete. The sample includes a few hundred thousand clones, around 82% of them seen just once. Sequencing was done on a sample of PBMCs or T cells enriched from blood (not recorded which). All receptors come from a woman aged 40 to 55 with acute COVID-19.

The V and J genes are TRBV5-6 and TRBJ2-1; TRBD2 agrees at 10 bases. The J segment lost 5 bases and the V segment lost 1 base, leaving 3 bases of the junction unmatched. Germline V gene sequence: CDR1 SGHDT, CDR2 YYEEEE. The CDR3 extends over 15 amino acids. The CDR3 DNA reads TGTGCCAGCAGCTTGTTTACTAGCGGGGACAATGAGCAGTTCTTC. This codes for CASSLFTSGDNEQFF.

The V call is TRBV28, the J call TRBJ1-2; D ambiguous. CDR1 is MDHEN and CDR2 is SYDVKM in the germline V gene. V lost 1 base to trimming and J lost 8 bases, with 17 bases between them. CDR3 length: 15 residues. The CDR3 DNA reads TGTGCCAGCAGTTTATTCGGGAGACCCGCAGAGGGCTACACCTTC. Protein product: CASSLFGRPAEGYTF.

The chain carries TRBV19 and TRBJ2-7; the D gene is possibly TRBD1 (7 bases). Germline V gene data show CDR1 as LNHDA and CDR2 as SQIVND (reference sequence). V lost 3 bases, J lost 2 bases, and 14 bases lay in between. The CDR3 has 15 amino acids. The CDR3: CASSISAGGTYEQYF. The CDR3 DNA reads as TGTGCCAGTAGTATTTCGGCAGGGGGGACCTACGAGCAGTACTTC.

This sequence joins TRBV27 and TRBJ1-3; D is perhaps TRBD1 (6 bases). Germline V CDR1 and CDR2: MNHEY, SMNVEV (reference sequence). The CDR3 length is 18 residues. Trimming cost V 5 bases and J 1 base, with 21 bases left between them. DNA of the CDR3: TGTGCCAGCAGTGCGGACCTCAGGACAGCCTTGTCTGGAAACACCATATATTTT. Residues: CASSADLRTALSGNTIYF.

Written as DNA, the CDR3 is TGTGCCATCATGCCCAGCGGGATAAGTGCGGGCAATGAGCAGTTCTTC. Encoded protein: CAIMPSGISAGNEQFF. This sequence joins TRBV10-3 and TRBJ2-1; TRBD2 matches 7 bases. With V trimmed by 7 bases and J by 6 bases, 15 bases remained unmatched. The length of the CDR3 is 16 residues. Germline lookup yields CDR1 ENHRY and CDR2 SYGVKD.

In nucleotides, the CDR3 is TGTGCCAGCAGTTCCCAAAGGCCGGGCTCCTACGAGCAGTACTTC. Protein sequence: CASSSQRPGSYEQYF. The chain combines TRBV28 with TRBJ2-7; D unclear. Germline V gene sequence: CDR1 MDHEN, CDR2 SYDVKM. CDR3 length equals 15 residues. V lost 4 bases and J lost 0, with 13 bases in between.

The chain carries TRBV3-1 (or the pseudogene TRBV3-2) and TRBJ1-1, with 7 positions matching TRBD1. The CDR3 sequence is 14 residues long. V was pared by 6 bases and J by 0 bases, with 4 bases of the junction left unmatched. Germline loops: CDR1 LGHDT, CDR2 YNNKEL (reference sequence). CDR3 nucleotide sequence: TGTGCCAGCAGGCCCAGGGGGATGAACACTGAAGCTTTCTTT. This encodes CASRPRGMNTEAFF.

In its sample, this clone was seen once. One end of the junction varies from germline; a read error may be responsible. This rearrangement joins TRBV5-1 to TRBJ1-5; TRBD1 matches at 7 bases. The germline gives CDR1 SGHRS, CDR2 YFSETQ. The length of the CDR3 is 14 residues. CDR3 in amino acids: CASSLDRLNQPQHF. The CDR3 DNA follows: TGCGCCAGCAGTTTGGACAGGCTCAATCAGCCCCAGCATTTT.

The rearrangement uses TRBV19 and TRBJ2-7; TRBD1 agrees at 8 bases. Germline V lookup: CDR1 LNHDA, CDR2 SQIVND (reference sequence). The V and J ends lost 3 bases and 4 bases, in that order; junction bases with no gene match: 8. This CDR3 has 15 residues. The CDR3 DNA reads TGTGCCAGTAGTATGGCCGGGGACAGGCTTTACGAGCAGTACTTC. Protein product: CASSMAGDRLYEQYF.

The CDR3 loop is CASSPFTGTSAYNEQFF. The CDR3 nucleotides are TGTGCCAGCAGCCCTTTTACCGGGACTAGTGCATACAATGAGCAGTTCTTC. V usage is TRBV7-2 and J usage is TRBJ2-1, with 8 bases fitting TRBD2. With 5 bases clipped from V and 4 bases from J, the junction kept 13 bases outside the gene matches. The germline V gene has CDR1 SGHTA and CDR2 FQGNSA. The CDR3 length is 17 residues.